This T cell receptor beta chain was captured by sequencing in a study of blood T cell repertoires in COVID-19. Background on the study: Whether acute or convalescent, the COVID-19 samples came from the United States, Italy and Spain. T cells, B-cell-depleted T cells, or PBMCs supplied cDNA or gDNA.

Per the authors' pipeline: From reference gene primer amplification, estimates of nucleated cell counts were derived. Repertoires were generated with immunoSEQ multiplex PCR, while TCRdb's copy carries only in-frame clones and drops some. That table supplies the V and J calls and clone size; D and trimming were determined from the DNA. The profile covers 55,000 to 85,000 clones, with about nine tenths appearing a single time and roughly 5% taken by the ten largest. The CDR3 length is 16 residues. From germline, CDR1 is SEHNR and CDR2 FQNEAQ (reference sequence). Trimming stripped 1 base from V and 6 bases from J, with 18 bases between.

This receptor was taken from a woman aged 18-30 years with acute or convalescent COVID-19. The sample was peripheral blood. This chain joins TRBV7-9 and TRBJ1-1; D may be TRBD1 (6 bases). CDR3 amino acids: CASSLEGEIPSAEAFF. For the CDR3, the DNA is TGTGCCAGCAGCTTAGAGGGGGAGATCCCTTCTGCTGAAGCTTTCTTT.